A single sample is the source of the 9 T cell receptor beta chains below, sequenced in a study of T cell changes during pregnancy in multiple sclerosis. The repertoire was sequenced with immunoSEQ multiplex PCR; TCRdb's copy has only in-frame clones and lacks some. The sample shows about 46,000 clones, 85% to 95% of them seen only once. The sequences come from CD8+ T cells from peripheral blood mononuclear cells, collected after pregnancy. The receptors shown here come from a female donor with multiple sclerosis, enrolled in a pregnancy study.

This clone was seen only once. CDR3 in amino acids: CAISEIDYQETQYF. The CDR3 DNA follows: TGTGCCATCAGTGAAATAGATTACCAAGAGACCCAGTACTTC. The rearrangement joins TRBV10-3 to TRBJ2-5; D ambiguous. V was cut by 3 bases and J by 0 bases, with 8 bases left in between. CDR1 is ENHRY, CDR2 SYGVKD, per germline. This CDR3 contains 14 residues.

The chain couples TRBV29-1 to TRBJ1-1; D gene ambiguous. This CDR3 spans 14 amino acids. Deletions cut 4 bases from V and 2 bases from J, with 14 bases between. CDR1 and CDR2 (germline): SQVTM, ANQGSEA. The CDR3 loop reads CSVAPPRQNTEAFF. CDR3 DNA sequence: TGCAGCGTTGCCCCCCCCCGACAAAACACTGAAGCTTTCTTT.

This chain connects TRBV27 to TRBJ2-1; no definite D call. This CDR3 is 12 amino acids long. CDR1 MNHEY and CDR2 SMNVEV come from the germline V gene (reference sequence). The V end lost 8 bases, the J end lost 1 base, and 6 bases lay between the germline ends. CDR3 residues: CASSGSYNEQFF. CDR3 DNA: TGTGCCAGCTCCGGGTCCTACAATGAGCAGTTCTTC.

DNA for the CDR3: TGCGCCAGCAGCTTTAGCTTAAGGGGCGACGAGCAGTACTTC. It specifies CASSFSLRGDEQYF. The rearrangement uses TRBV5-1 and TRBJ2-7; tentatively, D is TRBD1 (5 bases). CDR1 SGHRS and CDR2 YFSETQ come from the germline V gene. The V gene lost 2 bases and the J gene lost 5 bases, with 14 bases spanning the gap. This CDR3 region has 14 residues.

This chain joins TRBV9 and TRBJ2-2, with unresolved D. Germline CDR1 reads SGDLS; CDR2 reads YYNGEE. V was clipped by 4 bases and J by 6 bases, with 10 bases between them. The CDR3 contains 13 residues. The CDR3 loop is CASSPPGPGELFF. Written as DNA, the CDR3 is TGTGCCAGCAGCCCCCCGGGTCCCGGGGAGCTGTTTTTT.

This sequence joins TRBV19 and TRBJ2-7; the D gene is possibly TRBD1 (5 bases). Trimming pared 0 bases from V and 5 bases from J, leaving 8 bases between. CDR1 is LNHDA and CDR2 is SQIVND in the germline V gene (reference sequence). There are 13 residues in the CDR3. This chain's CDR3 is CASSIEQVNEQYF. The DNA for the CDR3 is TGTGCCAGTAGTATAGAACAGGTCAACGAGCAGTACTTC.

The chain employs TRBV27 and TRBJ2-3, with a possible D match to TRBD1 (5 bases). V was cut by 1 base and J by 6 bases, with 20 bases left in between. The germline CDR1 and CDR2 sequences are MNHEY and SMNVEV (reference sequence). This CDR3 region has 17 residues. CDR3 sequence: CASSLLGALTGVDTQYF. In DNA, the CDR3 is TGTGCCAGCAGTTTATTAGGGGCCTTAACGGGTGTTGATACGCAGTATTTT.

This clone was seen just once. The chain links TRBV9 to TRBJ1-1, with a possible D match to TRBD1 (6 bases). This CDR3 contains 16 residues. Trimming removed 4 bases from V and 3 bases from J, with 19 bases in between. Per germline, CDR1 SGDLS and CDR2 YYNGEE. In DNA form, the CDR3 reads TGTGCCAGCAGCCTCACCGCCAGGGGACACGACACTGAAGCTTTCTTT. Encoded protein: CASSLTARGHDTEAFF.

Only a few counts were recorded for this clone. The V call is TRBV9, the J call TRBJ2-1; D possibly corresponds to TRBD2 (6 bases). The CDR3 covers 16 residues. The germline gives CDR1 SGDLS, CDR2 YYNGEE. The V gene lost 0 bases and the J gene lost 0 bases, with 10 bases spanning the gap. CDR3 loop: CASSVAGGSSYNEQFF. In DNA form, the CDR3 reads TGTGCCAGCAGCGTAGCAGGAGGGAGCTCCTACAATGAGCAGTTCTTC.